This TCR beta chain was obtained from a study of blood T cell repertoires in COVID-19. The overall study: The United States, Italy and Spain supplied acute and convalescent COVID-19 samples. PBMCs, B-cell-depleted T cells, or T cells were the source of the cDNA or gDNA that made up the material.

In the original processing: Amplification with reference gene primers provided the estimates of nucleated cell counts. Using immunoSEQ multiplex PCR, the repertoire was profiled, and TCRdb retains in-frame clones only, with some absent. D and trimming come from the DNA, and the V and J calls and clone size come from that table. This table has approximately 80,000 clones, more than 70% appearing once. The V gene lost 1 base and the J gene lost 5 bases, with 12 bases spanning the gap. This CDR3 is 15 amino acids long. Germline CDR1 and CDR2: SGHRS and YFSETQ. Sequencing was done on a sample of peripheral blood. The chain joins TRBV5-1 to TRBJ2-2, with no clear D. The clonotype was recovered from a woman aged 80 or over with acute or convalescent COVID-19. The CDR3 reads CASSLSPPSTGELFF. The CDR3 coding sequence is TGCGCCAGCAGCTTGTCTCCTCCGTCGACCGGGGAGCTGTTTTTT.